This T cell receptor beta chain was profiled in a study of blood T cells in healthy people across ages. The CDR3 spans 15 residues. Germline CDR1 DFQATT, CDR2 SNEGSKA (reference sequence). Trimming removed 0 bases at V and 2 bases at J, with 14 bases between. The second PCR ran roughly 7 to 12 cycles with a sample-barcoded 5' primer and J-beta primers. In TCRdb, the 5' RACE reads were re-called with MiXCR into one record per CDR3 protein. The sample has 1,300,000 or so distinct CDR3 sequences; around 59% are singletons. V gene TRBV20-1 combines with J gene TRBJ2-7; a possible D gene is TRBD2 (6 bases). The clonotype originates from a man aged 18 to 35 in good health. Sequenced sample: blood. DNA for the CDR3: TGCAGTGCTAGAGATTCGGGACTCGCAACCTACGAGCAGTACTTC. This translates into CSARDSGLATYEQYF.